The present entry profiles one T cell receptor beta chain with its context. Which antigen it targets is not known. No much larger clonotype is one base removed from it; base qualities were not supplied. The data originate from a study of PD-1 blockade in classical Hodgkin lymphoma (dated by TCRdb to 2019 to 2021). In the study overall: The study used TCR beta sequencing and CyTOF to define a peripheral blood immune signature of response to PD-1 blockade in classical Hodgkin lymphoma. Overall results and qualifications from the work: Only a single clinical trial cohort was studied, and what caused the repertoire differences, possibly disease activity or prior therapy, remained undefined. Baseline TCR diversity was reported as lower in newly diagnosed patients than in healthy donors, and lower still in relapsed/refractory patients.

The intended sense of this specimen's time point label: newly diagnosed, previously untreated cHL patient sample. A Miltenyi CD8+ T cell isolation kit was used for magnetic negative selection to purify CD8+ T cells from thawed PBMCs. PBMCs from patients with newly diagnosed, previously untreated classical Hodgkin lymphoma were sequenced as a comparison group for the relapsed/refractory trial patients. Peripheral blood was collected in 8 mL Vacutainer Cell Preparation Tubes, from which PBMCs were isolated by centrifugation and then cryopreserved. Purified CD4+ and CD8+ fractions were generated only in cases for which an additional PBMC sample was available. Magnetically labelled cells were depleted on LS columns in a quadroMACS separator, and the flow-through was collected as the purified fraction. The Qiagen DNeasy kit was used to extract genomic DNA from unsorted PBMCs and from the negatively selected CD4+ and CD8+ fractions. Using primers that anneal to V and J segments, immunoSEQ multiplex PCR amplified the TCR beta CDR3 regions. A synthetic immune receptor repertoire was used to minimize amplification bias, and any remaining bias was removed computationally after sequencing. The authors processed their data as follows. Repertoire diversity was quantified as the Shannon entropy index using custom Python scripts. Unsorted, CD4+ and CD8+ repertoires were analyzed separately, except for combined analyses in which CD4+ and CD8+ sequences were merged in silico. TCRdb retrieved this table from immuneACCESS and kept in-frame rearrangements only. Not all clones are present; in checked studies, unresolved V genes account for under half, and no reason is known for the remainder. For V, J and clone size, that table is used; D and trimming come from the DNA. Present in this sample are fewer than 10,000 clones, about nine tenths of which were seen just once. The ten biggest clones cover roughly 8.1% of the sample.

V is pared back by 3 bases and J by 1 base, with 10 bases lying between the germline termini. The CDR3 measures 15 amino acids from cysteine to phenylalanine. CDR3 DNA only is kept here, 45 bases in frame from base 1. From a lookup of the germline V gene, CDR1 and CDR2 are SGHAT and FQNNGV. Recombination linked TRBV11-2 to TRBJ2-1; a weak D assignment points to TRBD2 (5 bases agree). This sequence was found in a human donor with classical Hodgkin lymphoma. The sample consisted of CD8+ T cells from blood. The CDR3 protein sequence reads: CASSLEEPSYNEQFF. The DNA sequence is as follows: TGTGCCAGCAGCTTGGAGGAGCCGTCCTACAATGAGCAGTTCTTC.